This T cell receptor beta chain emerged from a study of spatial heterogeneity in lung cancer (dated by TCRdb to the late 2010s). In terms of the full investigation: More beta-chain than alpha-chain transcripts were consistently detected, likely reflecting higher beta-chain transcript abundance. In the raw uncorrected reads, each unique combination of TCR and UMI appeared more than ten times on average. TCR alpha and beta repertoires were quantitatively compared across multiple tumor regions, matched nontumor lung and blood in non-small cell lung cancer. Nonsynonymous mutation counts, determined by whole-exome sequencing of tumor tissue, were related to TCR repertoire features. Both alpha and beta chains were TCR-sequenced in approximately 220 tumor regions, 64 matched nontumor lung samples and around 50 PBMC samples obtained at surgery. The paper as a whole reports these results and caveats: Additional single-cell paired TCR alpha and beta sequencing was considered necessary to confirm, at a functional level, the hypothesis that regional TCRs recognize regional mutations.

This clonotype is characterized as large (0.1 to 1%). Its binding antigen is unknown. No qualities accompany the bases; no much larger clone lies one base away. Libraries were constructed by 5' RACE. Sequencing relied on a NextSeq 500. To allow correction of PCR and sequencing errors, the TCR library protocol tagged every TCR cDNA molecule with a unique molecular identifier. Under the source paper's analysis protocol: TCR identification, UMI-based error correction and CDR3 extraction were performed with Decombinator tools. Expanded TCRs were defined as those above a frequency of 2 per 1,000, corresponding to the top 1% of the tumor frequency distribution. Renyi diversity was computed with the R vegan package after each repertoire had been subsampled 100 times to 5,000 TCRs. CDR3 similarity networks were built from amino acid triplet string-kernel similarity, connecting CDR3s with pairwise similarity above 0.82. In-frame beta chains were kept once TCRdb had trimmed the public reads at Q25 with fastp and called clones with MiXCR. For every CDR3 protein sequence, its rows merge into one entry that carries the most common genes and DNA. The V and J calls, along with clone size, are taken from TCRdb and not from the paper's own processing. In all, the sample holds about 1,200 distinct CDR3 sequences, and over 35% of those were seen once. The top ten constitute around 20% of the sample.

The sample's time point, from its label and the paper: sample taken at primary tumor resection. Samples were obtained from about 69 patients with early-stage, untreated non-small cell lung cancer from the lung TRACERx cohort. Whole RNA extracted from tumor and nontumor lung tissue, or from cryopreserved PBMC samples, was used for TCR sequencing without cell sorting. Patients were selected for TCR sequencing only if sufficient RNA was available from at least two tumor regions. A lung pathologist reviewed the tumor and adjacent nontumor lung specimens before the specimens were selected. Reading from cysteine to phenylalanine, the CDR3 counts 14 amino acids. The sequence is cut down to CDR3 DNA, 42 bases in frame from base 1. V is clipped by 5 bases and J by 0 bases, and the sequence between their germline boundaries is 9 bases long. The germline V gene sets CDR1 to SGDLS and CDR2 to YYNGEE.

This material consisted of normal lung tissue next to the tumor, taken at surgery. The V gene is TRBV9 and the J gene is TRBJ1-3; the D gene cannot be resolved reliably. The receptor was isolated from a male donor with early-stage non-small cell lung cancer. The sequenced DNA: TGTGCCAGCAGTCGGGGAGACTCTGGAAACACCATATATTTT. Its coded protein is CASSRGDSGNTIYF.